Many counts were recorded for the clone carrying this TCR beta chain. The antigen is undetermined. TCRdb recomputed calls from the reads with MiXCR, one row per CDR3 protein. The sample includes roughly 920,000 distinct CDR3 sequences, more than 25% seen only once; the top ten take over 13%. The data originate from a study of T cell repertoires in cytomegalovirus infection. The germline V gene encodes CDR1 SEHNR and CDR2 FQNEAQ (reference sequence). Unmatched junction bases numbered 4, after V lost 5 bases and J lost 8 bases. The CDR3 spans 14 residues. This receptor was obtained from a human donor in good health (CMV status not recorded). Some clones in this sample may be carry-over from other donors' samples. Sample: cultured CD8+ T cells from PBMCs, taken from culture after CMV antigen stimulation. The rearrangement joins TRBV7-9 to TRBJ1-5; 12 nucleotides align to TRBD1. The CDR3 bases are TGTGCCAGCAGCCCGGGACAGGGGGCAGAGCCCCAGCATTTT. Translation gives CASSPGQGAEPQHF.